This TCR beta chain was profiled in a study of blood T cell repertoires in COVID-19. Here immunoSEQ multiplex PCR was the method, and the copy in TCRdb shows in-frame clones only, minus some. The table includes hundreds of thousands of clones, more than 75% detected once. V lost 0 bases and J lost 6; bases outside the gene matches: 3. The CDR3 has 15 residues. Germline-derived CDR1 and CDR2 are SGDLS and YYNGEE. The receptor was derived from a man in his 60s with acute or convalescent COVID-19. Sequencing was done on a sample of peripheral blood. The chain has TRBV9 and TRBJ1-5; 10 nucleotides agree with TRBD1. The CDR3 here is CASSVGDRGGQPQHF. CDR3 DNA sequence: TGTGCCAGCAGCGTAGGGGACAGGGGTGGTCAGCCCCAGCATTTT.